This T cell receptor (beta chain) is from a study of CD8 T cells in ankylosing spondylitis. Each CDR3 protein gets one entry after TCRdb re-called the 5' RACE reads with MiXCR. This sample has about 250,000 distinct CDR3 sequences, with roughly 8.2% found just once. The sequencing input was blood, either unsorted or a sorted T cell fraction (not recorded which). The clonotype comes from a female donor with ankylosing spondylitis or in good health (not recorded which).

This CDR3 reads CSARTGEEKLFF. The CDR3 DNA follows: TGCAGTGCTAGGACGGGGGAAGAAAAACTGTTTTTT. The chain employs TRBV20-1 and TRBJ1-4; possible D gene TRBD1, 5 bases. V dropped 3 bases and J dropped 8 bases, with 10 bases sitting between them. This CDR3 contains 12 residues. Germline CDR1 reads DFQATT; CDR2 reads SNEGSKA (reference sequence).